This T cell receptor (beta chain) was profiled in a study of spatial heterogeneity in lung cancer. For the study at large: Detection consistently yielded more beta chains than alpha chains. Averaged across combinations, each unique TCR and UMI pairing appeared more than ten times in raw reads, which were uncorrected.

The time point is: sample taken at primary tumor resection. The input material, whole RNA from tumor, nontumor lung or frozen PBMC, was sequenced unsorted. There were 72 donors, all of them untreated patients with early-stage non-small cell lung cancer. Single TCR cDNA molecules each had their own unique molecular identifier. TCRdb redid the calling of the 5' RACE reads with MiXCR, one entry per CDR3 protein. In the table there are some 6,900 distinct CDR3 sequences, 3.5% to 5% of which are singletons. At least ten counts were recorded for this clonotype. This beta chain slipped into a library made for alpha chains as a stray read, so its size is not meaningful. Material: normal lung tissue next to the tumor, obtained at surgery. This receptor was identified in a female donor with early-stage non-small cell lung cancer.

This CDR3 reads CSARGSTRSGTTTYTF. As DNA, the CDR3 is TGCAGTGCTAGAGGTAGTACCCGTTCCGGTACCACGACCTACACCTTC. V and J are TRBV20-1 and TRBJ1-2; D is uncertain. Trimming shortened V by 1 base and J by 10 bases, and 25 bases separated the two germline ends. Germline CDR1 reads DFQATT; CDR2 reads SNEGSKA (reference sequence). This CDR3 has 16 amino acids.